This TCR beta chain was retrieved from a study of T cell clonality in common variable immunodeficiency. Germline V gene lookup returns CDR1 SGHVS and CDR2 FQNEAQ. The CDR3 has 15 amino acids. V was shortened by 0 bases and J by 5 bases, with 11 bases between the two germline ends. Study results and caveats: CVID patient heterogeneity limited repertoire-clinical complication correlations. Shared TCRbeta clones were fewer between CVID subjects than controls.

This clone was detected ten times or more. Its antigen is as yet unknown. The read is 3 residues too short to cover the CDR3 end, so that end is filled in from the germline J gene. Some clones are missing from TCRdb's copy, which holds only in-frame ones; the method was immunoSEQ multiplex PCR. This sample shows tens of thousands of clones and no singletons; approximately 5.5% rests with the ten largest. The rearrangement joins TRBV7-8 to TRBJ2-4; tentatively, D is TRBD2 (7 bases). Sequencing used peripheral blood mononuclear cells. The receptor's source is a person aged 18 to 75 in good health. The covered CDR3 bases are TGTGCCAGCAGCTTAGCGGGGGGGCGGCAAAACATT. It encodes CASSLAGGRQNI. The full CDR3 reads CASSLAGGRQNIQYF.